This T cell receptor beta chain came from a study of vaccination and CD4 T cells after COVID-19. Study-wide context: Cells were stimulated with overlapping spike peptides from SARS-CoV-2, HCoV-NL63, HCoV-OC43 and HCoV-229E.

As regards this clonotype: Its antigen is unidentified.

Trimming shortened V by 6 bases and J by 6 bases, and 15 bases separated the two germline ends. This CDR3 region has 14 residues. The germline V gene encodes CDR1 MNHEY and CDR2 SMNVEV (reference sequence). Treatment reported: approximately 10-day PBMC culture with coronavirus spike peptide pools or control peptides (ViraFEST assay). Before the COVID-19 pandemic (2011-2018), CD4+ T cells were obtained from the unexposed donor. Sequencing of DNA taken from cultured CD4+ T cells relied on the Oncomine TCR Beta short-read assay. The template was genomic DNA from cultured CD4+ T cells. One entry per CDR3 protein results from TCRdb running MiXCR on the PCR reads. Among 9,000 to 13,000 distinct CDR3 sequences, about 28% were seen once, and the ten largest hold 13%.

The J gene is TRBJ2-4, the V gene TRBV27; D is perhaps TRBD2 (6 bases). The sample comprised CD4+ T cells from blood, cultured in vitro. The TCR comes from a human donor in good health. CDR3 sequence (DNA): TGTGCCAGCAGCTCTCCCGGAGGGACAAACATTCAGTACTTC. Protein: CASSSPGGTNIQYF.